The rows below give T cell receptor beta chains drawn from one sample of a study of breast tumors, draining lymph nodes, adjacent tissues. TCRdb independently ran MiXCR on the multiplex PCR reads; one entry per CDR3 protein. The sample carries about 110,000 distinct CDR3 sequences, about 31% recorded once. The sample comprised axillary lymph node tissue. The receptor source for this set is a female donor with breast cancer. Some clones in this sample may be carry-over from other donors' samples. The CDR3 runs from the conserved cysteine through the conserved F or W. The order of the fields is D gene, V gene, J gene, CDR3 length, clone size, CDR3 DNA, CDR3 protein. A D gene is named only where the DNA matches it firmly. Some rows mark clone size as missing; the rest say once, few, many or name a class of expanded clone.

NA	TRBV4-1	TRBJ2-7	13	many	TGCGCCAGCAGCCAAGGGGAGCGCTACGAGCAGTACTTC	CASSQGERYEQYF
NA	TRBV6-1	TRBJ1-5	11	many	TGTGCCAGCAGTGAAATTCAGCCCCAGCATTTT	CASSEIQPQHF
NA	TRBV10-2	TRBJ2-3	13	many	TGCGCCAGCAAAGAGGGAAGCACAGATACGCAGTATTTT	CASKEGSTDTQYF
NA	TRBV6-5	TRBJ2-3	16	many	TGTGCCACCAGGGCCTTACCATGGAAGAGCACAGATACGCAGTATTTT	CATRALPWKSTDTQYF
TRBD1	TRBV5-8	TRBJ2-7	18	many	TGTGCCAGCAGCTCTTTACCACCTCCTCCGGGACAGGGTACCGAGCAGTACTTC	CASSSLPPPPGQGTEQYF
NA	TRBV11-3	TRBJ1-6	13	NA	TGTGCCGGCAGCCAGAGTGGGGTCTCACCCCTCCACTTT	CAGSQSGVSPLHF
NA	TRBV20-1	TRBJ2-5	15	many	TGCAGTGCTAGCGGGGGGCCCGGGTACCAAGAGACCCAGTACTTC	CSASGGPGYQETQYF
TRBD1	TRBV6-6	TRBJ1-5	15	NA	TGTGCCAGCAGCCCCGGACAGGGTTGGAGTCGGCCCCAGCATTTT	CASSPGQGWSRPQHF
TRBD1	TRBV5-5	TRBJ1-4	17	many	TGTGCCAGCAGCTTGGACAGGGGGCGCAGGATTTATGAAAAACTGTTTTTT	CASSLDRGRRIYEKLFF
NA	TRBV28	TRBJ2-6	18	few	TGTGCCAGCAGTTCACCGGCAGGTCGATTCTCTGGGGCCAACGTCCTGACTTTC	CASSSPAGRFSGANVLTF
NA	TRBV20-1	TRBJ2-2	13	few	TGCAGTGCTAGAAGTGTTGACACCGGGGAGCTGTTTTTT	CSARSVDTGELFF
TRBD2	TRBV15	TRBJ2-1	18	many	TGTGCCACCAGCTCCCGACTAGCGGGGGTCAGCTCCTACAATGAGCAGTTCTTC	CATSSRLAGVSSYNEQFF
NA	TRBV5-8	TRBJ2-7	12	many	TGTGCCAGCAGCCGCGGGCAGAACGAGCAGTACTTC	CASSRGQNEQYF
TRBD2	TRBV10-3	TRBJ2-7	15	many	TGTGCCATCAGCCCGGGACTAGCGGGATCTCACGAGCAGTACTTC	CAISPGLAGSHEQYF
NA	TRBV28	TRBJ2-7	13	many	TGTGCCAGCAGTTTAGGGACTGACTACGAGCAGTACTTC	CASSLGTDYEQYF
NA	TRBV24-1	TRBJ1-4	15	many	TGTGCCACCAGTGATTCGGGGGGCAATAATGAAAAACTGTTTTTT	CATSDSGGNNEKLFF
TRBD2	TRBV20-1	TRBJ2-7	16	NA	TGCAGTGCTAGATCCGGGACTAGCGGGAGTTCCTACGAGCAGTACTTC	CSARSGTSGSSYEQYF
TRBD2	TRBV7-9	TRBJ2-5	17	many	TGTGCCAGCAGCCTACTGAGTGGGCGGGAGGTCCAAGAGCCCCAGTACTTC	CASSLLSGREVQEPQYF
TRBD1	TRBV7-6	TRBJ2-2	16	NA	TGTACCAGCAGCTCAGGGACAGGGAAGGACACCGGGGAGCTGTTTTTT	CTSSSGTGKDTGELFF
NA	TRBV19	TRBJ1-2	13	many	TGTGCCAGTAGTATCCCCCGGGTGGGTGGCTACACCTTC	CASSIPRVGGYTF
NA	TRBV4-2	TRBJ1-5	17	many	TGTGCCAGCAGCCAAGATAGTCGCGGATATAGCAATCAGCCCCAGCATTTT	CASSQDSRGYSNQPQHF
TRBD1	TRBV6-9	TRBJ1-2	15	many	TGTGCCAGCTCATGGCTAACAGGGGATGGCTATGGCTACACCTTC	CASSWLTGDGYGYTF
TRBD2	TRBV10-1	TRBJ2-2	19	NA	TGCGCCAGCAGTGAGTCAGGACTAGCGGGAGGAACGAACACCGGGGAGCTGCTTTTT	CASSESGLAGGTNTGELLF
NA	TRBV12-5	TRBJ2-1	16	NA	TGTGCTAGTGGTTTCGTACAAAACTCCCTTCACAATGAGCAGTTCTTC	CASGFVQNSLHNEQFF
TRBD2	TRBV20-1	TRBJ2-3	16	NA	TGCAGTGCTAGAGCTTTGGTAGCGGGAGGACCAGATACGCAGTATTTT	CSARALVAGGPDTQYF
TRBD2	TRBV2	TRBJ2-1	16	many	TGTGCCAGCAGTGACCGTGCGGGGGGCAGCAACAATGAGCAGTTCTTC	CASSDRAGGSNNEQFF
TRBD1	TRBV5-6	TRBJ2-7	15	many	TGTGCCAGCAGCTTGATTACAGGGGTGACTTACGAGCAGTACTTC	CASSLITGVTYEQYF
TRBD2	TRBV14	TRBJ2-3	15	many	TGTGCCAGCAGCCAAGAACCGGGGGGGCCAGATACGCAGTATTTT	CASSQEPGGPDTQYF
TRBD1	TRBV5-4	TRBJ2-1	16	many	TGTGCCAGCAGCCCCTGGACAGGGCCCTCCTACAATGAGCAGTTCTTC	CASSPWTGPSYNEQFF
TRBD2	TRBV10-3	TRBJ2-1	14	many	TGTGCCATCAGTGGGACTAGCGGGAACAATGAGCAGTTCTTC	CAISGTSGNNEQFF
NA	TRBV7-2	TRBJ2-3	15	many	TGTGCCAGCAGCTTAGGACGGCCTAGCACAGATACGCAGTATTTT	CASSLGRPSTDTQYF
TRBD2	TRBV20-1	TRBJ2-3	13	many	TGCAGTGCGGGCGGGGGAAGCACAGATACGCAGTATTTT	CSAGGGSTDTQYF
TRBD1	TRBV5-1	TRBJ2-1	14	many	TGCGCCAGCAGCCCCGGACAGGGCCACAATGAGCAGTTCTTC	CASSPGQGHNEQFF
NA	TRBV27	TRBJ2-7	15	many	TGTGCCAGCAGTACGCTTCGGACGGGAAGATACGAGCAGTACTTC	CASSTLRTGRYEQYF
NA	TRBV7-8	TRBJ2-4	15	many	TGTGCCAGCAGCGCTCTTGGGGCCACGAAAAACATTCAGTACTTC	CASSALGATKNIQYF
NA	TRBV14	TRBJ2-5	19	many	TGTGCCAGCAGCCAAGGAAGGGGCCCACGGGTCCTAGCACAAGAGACCCAGTACTTC	CASSQGRGPRVLAQETQYF
TRBD1	TRBV19	TRBJ2-3	16	many	TGTGCCAGTACCCGGGAACAGGGGTATCTTAGAGATACGCAGTATTTT	CASTREQGYLRDTQYF
TRBD1	TRBV5-8	TRBJ2-3	14	many	TGTGCCAGCAGCTTGGTACAGGGGGCGGATACGCAGTATTTT	CASSLVQGADTQYF
NA	TRBV29-1	TRBJ2-3	13	NA	TGCAGCGTTGGGGGGGGCTACACAGATACGCAGTATTTT	CSVGGGYTDTQYF
NA	TRBV28	TRBJ1-5	16	many	TGTGCCAGCAAGTTAGTCAGGGTTGGTGACAATCAGCCCCAGCATTTT	CASKLVRVGDNQPQHF
NA	TRBV7-3	TRBJ1-1	15	few	TGTGCCAGCAGCCTAGGCTGGGGAGGGTTTACTGAAGCTTTCTTT	CASSLGWGGFTEAFF
NA	TRBV6-5	TRBJ1-6	15	many	TGTGCCAGCAGTCACGTATGGGGGGAGGGTTCACCCCTCCACTTT	CASSHVWGEGSPLHF
TRBD1	TRBV28	TRBJ2-2	15	few	TGTGCCAGCAGGGGGACAGGGACGAACACCGGGGAGCTGTTTTTT	CASRGTGTNTGELFF
NA	TRBV7-9	TRBJ1-6	13	NA	TGTGCCAGCAGCTTAAACAGGGAGCCACCCCTCCACTTT	CASSLNREPPLHF
TRBD1	TRBV2	TRBJ2-5	12	once	TGTGCCAGCATCGGGGACAGAGGGACCCAGTACTTC	CASIGDRGTQYF
NA	TRBV4-3	TRBJ2-3	15	many	TGCGCCAGCAGCCAAGTTACTTCCCCCAGCGATACGCAGTATTTT	CASSQVTSPSDTQYF
NA	TRBV2	TRBJ2-1	16	once	TGTGCCAGCAGCCCGGCGGGACAGAGCTCCTATAATGAGCAGTTCTTC	CASSPAGQSSYNEQFF
NA	TRBV10-1	TRBJ2-1	14	few	TGCGCCAGCAGTGCCCGGGGATCGTTTAATGAGCAGTTCTTC	CASSARGSFNEQFF
TRBD1	TRBV9	TRBJ2-7	14	many	TGTGCCAGCAGCCCAGGGACAGCCGTATACGAGCAGTACTTC	CASSPGTAVYEQYF
TRBD1	TRBV2	TRBJ1-3	15	many	TGTGCCAGCAATCAAGACAGGGCCTCTGGAAACACCATATATTTT	CASNQDRASGNTIYF
NA	TRBV9	TRBJ2-3	12	many	TGTGCCAGCAGCCATGGCACAGATACGCAGTATTTT	CASSHGTDTQYF
TRBD2	TRBV29-1	TRBJ2-2	15	NA	TGCAGCGTTGGGACTAGCGGGAGGCGTACCGGGGAGCTGTTTTTT	CSVGTSGRRTGELFF
NA	TRBV7-9	TRBJ2-1	12	many	TGTGCCAGCAGCTCAACTAGTATTGAGCAGTTCTTC	CASSSTSIEQFF
NA	TRBV10-3	TRBJ1-6	12	NA	TGTGCCATCAGTGAGAACAATTCACCCCTCCACTTT	CAISENNSPLHF
NA	TRBV4-2	TRBJ2-3	13	many	TGTGCCAGCAGCCAAGTGGGCGGAGATACGCAGTATTTT	CASSQVGGDTQYF